The 7 T cell receptor beta chains presented below share a single source sample, sequenced in a study of T cell responses to AZD1222 COVID-19 vaccine. The protocol was immunoSEQ multiplex PCR, while the TCRdb copy is restricted to in-frame clones and leaves out a portion. The sample includes about 270,000 clones, around 92% seen only once; the top ten take around 0.5%. Sequencing used peripheral blood, obtained 28 days after the second AZD1222 dose. These receptors originate from an adult who received the AZD1222 COVID-19 vaccine.

The chain is built from TRBV4-1 and TRBJ1-5; D might be TRBD1 (5 bases). The CDR3 length is 15 residues. V was shortened by 3 bases and J by 3 bases, with 12 bases between the two germline ends. Germline loops: CDR1 MGHRA, CDR2 YSYEKL. The CDR3 sequence: CASSHPGRNNQPQHF. DNA of the CDR3: TGCGCCAGCAGCCACCCGGGACGGAACAATCAGCCCCAGCATTTT.

The rearrangement uses TRBV9 and TRBJ2-7, with a possible D match to TRBD2 (5 bases). Germline CDR1 is SGDLS and CDR2 is YYNGEE. V lost 0 bases, J lost 0 bases, and 10 bases lay in between. This CDR3 has 15 amino acids. Here the CDR3 reads CASSVGGLSSYEQYF. CDR3 coding DNA: TGTGCCAGCAGCGTAGGAGGACTTAGCTCCTACGAGCAGTACTTC. Full variable domain (remainder filled in from reference TRBV9 and TRBJ2-7): DSGVTQTPKHLITATGQRVTLRCSPRSGDLSVYWYQQSLDQGLQFLIQYYNGEERAKGNILERFSAQQFPDLHSELNLSSLELGDSALYFCASSVGGLSSYEQYFGPGTRLTVT.

This chain connects TRBV28 to TRBJ1-2, with 7 bases identical to TRBD1. CDR1 and CDR2 from the germline V gene are MDHEN and SYDVKM. CDR3 length: 12 residues. V shed 2 bases and J 9 bases; nucleotides not matched to a gene: 3. In nucleotides, the CDR3 is TGTGCCAGCAGTTTAGGGGACAGCAGCTACACCTTC. It codes for CASSLGDSSYTF.

The chain couples TRBV19 to TRBJ1-2, with D perhaps TRBD1 (6 bases). The germline V gene has CDR1 LNHDA and CDR2 SQIVND (reference sequence). V gave up 6 bases and J gave up 8 bases, with 19 bases separating them. This CDR3 is 14 amino acids long. The CDR3 loop reads CASRPQGNVGGYTF. The CDR3 DNA sequence: TGTGCCAGTAGACCCCAGGGGAATGTGGGGGGCTACACCTTC.

CDR3: CASSEPQATAKNIQYF. The CDR3 DNA is TGCGCCAGCAGCGAACCACAGGCTACAGCCAAAAACATTCAGTACTTC. The chain recombines TRBV5-1 with TRBJ2-4; D possibly corresponds to TRBD1 (5 bases). The V end lost 4 bases, the J end lost 0 bases, and 14 bases lay between the germline ends. This CDR3 has 16 amino acids. Germline CDR1 and CDR2: SGHRS and YFSETQ.

The rearrangement links TRBV19 to TRBJ2-5; D gene uncertain. Trimming pared 3 bases from V and 2 bases from J, leaving 10 bases between. Looked up from germline, CDR1 is LNHDA and CDR2 is SQIVND (reference sequence). There are 14 residues in the CDR3. CDR3 in DNA: TGTGCCAGTAGTATGTATTACGGACAAGAGACCCAGTACTTC. Translation: CASSMYYGQETQYF.

The rearrangement links TRBV27 to TRBJ1-5, with no clear D. In germline, CDR1 is MNHEY, CDR2 SMNVEV (reference sequence). Trimming pared 4 bases from V and 6 bases from J, leaving 13 bases between. CDR3 length equals 14 residues. CDR3 sequence reads: CASSSPGFGQPQHF. DNA for the CDR3: TGTGCCAGCAGTTCCCCAGGATTTGGTCAGCCCCAGCATTTT.